This note documents a single TCR beta chain sequence. This sample was included in a study of blood T cell repertoires in COVID-19. Across the whole study: The analysed material was cDNA or gDNA that came from T cells, B-cell-depleted T cells, or PBMCs.

Authors' analysis steps: Reference gene primer amplification in the assay estimated nucleated cell counts. Clones were read by immunoSEQ multiplex PCR, and TCRdb kept only the in-frame ones, dropping some. D and trimming come from the DNA, and the V and J calls and clone size come from that table. The sample includes 98,000 or so clones, 70% to 90% seen only once; the top ten take 4% to 6%. Trimming at V came to 1 base and at J to 1 base, leaving 2 bases not matched to a gene. The CDR3 spans 15 residues. Looked up from germline, CDR1 is SEHNR and CDR2 is FQNEAQ (reference sequence). Sequenced material: peripheral blood. The genes are TRBV7-9 and TRBJ2-3; 7 nucleotides line up with TRBD2. This clonotype was sampled from a human donor in a cohort sampled during active COVID-19. Here the CDR3 reads CASSLVSGGTDTQYF. CDR3 nucleotides: TGTGCCAGCAGCTTAGTCAGCGGGGGCACAGATACGCAGTATTTT.